This entry lists 17 T cell receptor beta chains sequenced from one sample in a study of Siglec-9 on CD8 T cells in melanoma. The data were produced by immunoSEQ multiplex PCR, yet TCRdb's version contains in-frame clones alone and is incomplete. Altogether 1,400 or so clones are present, around three fifths being singletons, with the ten largest covering 17%. Sequences were obtained from Siglec-9+ CD8+ T cells sorted from blood. The receptors come from a human donor in good health.

The genes are TRBV27 and TRBJ1-5, with D uncertain. Trimming shortened V by 1 base and J by 6 bases, and 7 bases separated the two germline ends. The CDR3 length is 13 residues. The germline gives CDR1 MNHEY, CDR2 SMNVEV (reference sequence). This CDR3 reads CASSLYGVQPQHF. In DNA, the CDR3 is TGTGCCAGCAGTTTATATGGGGTTCAGCCCCAGCATTTT.

The rearrangement uses TRBV5-1 and TRBJ2-5; TRBD1 or TRBD2 may be the D gene (7 bases each). The CDR3 is made up of 15 amino acids. V was clipped by 3 bases and J by 5 bases, with 17 bases between them. CDR1 and CDR2 from the germline V gene are SGHRS and YFSETQ. CDR3 residues: CASSWWEGAGETQYF. The CDR3 DNA reads as TGCGCCAGCAGCTGGTGGGAGGGGGCGGGGGAGACCCAGTACTTC.

A single count supports this clone. The rearrangement uses TRBV5-1 and TRBJ2-5, with D perhaps TRBD1 (7 bases). V lost 3 bases and J lost 5, with 17 bases in between. The CDR3 has 15 residues. Germline V gene sequence: CDR1 SGHRS, CDR2 YFSETQ. The CDR3 sequence is CASSWLEGAGETQYF. The DNA for the CDR3 is TGCGCCAGCAGCTGGTTGGAGGGGGCTGGGGAGACCCAGTACTTC.

The chain links TRBV27 to TRBJ1-1; the D is unclear. The CDR3 sequence is 14 residues long. Per the germline V gene, CDR1 is MNHEY and CDR2 is SMNVEV (reference sequence). Trimming stripped 1 base from V and 4 bases from J, with 10 bases between. In DNA, the CDR3 is TGTGCCAGCAGTTTATTTGGGTTAGGCACTGAAGCTTTCTTT. Its protein product is CASSLFGLGTEAFF.

CDR3 DNA: TGTGCCAGCAGCGTTAACCGGGAAGACTACGAGCAGTACTTC. Protein: CASSVNREDYEQYF. The chain uses TRBV9 and TRBJ2-7; D perhaps matches TRBD2 (5 bases). Germline V lookup: CDR1 SGDLS, CDR2 YYNGEE. The CDR3 is 14 residues long. The germline V and J ends were trimmed by 2 bases and 3 bases, with 12 bases remaining between them.

This chain connects TRBV6-1 to TRBJ2-5; 10 bases are shared with TRBD2. The CDR3 is 15 amino acids. Germline lookup yields CDR1 MNHNS and CDR2 SASEGT. The junction had 2 bases not matched to a gene; V was cut back by 2 bases and J by 2 bases. The CDR3 DNA follows: TGTGCCAGCAGTGAACTTAGCGGGGGGCAAGAGACCCAGTACTTC. Amino acids: CASSELSGGQETQYF.

There are a few counts of this clone. The J gene is TRBJ1-5, the V gene TRBV6-5; D gene ambiguous. With 2 bases removed from V and 2 bases from J, the gap between germline ends came to 10 bases. This CDR3 contains 15 residues. CDR1 is MNHEY and CDR2 is SVGAGI in the germline V gene. CDR3 in amino acids: CASSYDMRGNQPQHF. CDR3 DNA sequence: TGTGCCAGCAGTTACGACATGCGTGGCAATCAGCCCCAGCATTTT.

This chain connects TRBV5-6 to TRBJ1-1; D is ambiguous. Germline lookup yields CDR1 SGHDT and CDR2 YYEEEE. This CDR3 spans 18 amino acids. Trimming stripped 5 bases from V and 1 base from J, with 24 bases between. For the CDR3, the DNA is TGTGCCAGCAGTAACACACTGCTTCCGGAGAGACCGAACACTGAAGCTTTCTTT. Protein: CASSNTLLPERPNTEAFF.

The chain carries TRBV27 and TRBJ2-1, with D unclear. The germline V gene has CDR1 MNHEY and CDR2 SMNVEV (reference sequence). The CDR3 sequence is 13 residues long. The V gene lost 0 bases and the J gene lost 7 bases, with 7 bases spanning the gap. For the CDR3, the DNA is TGTGCCAGCAGTTTATCGAGTTTGAATGAGCAGTTCTTC. Amino acids: CASSLSSLNEQFF.

V and J are TRBV6-4 and TRBJ1-6; D unresolved. V shed 3 bases and J shed 5 bases, with 5 bases lying between them. CDR3 length: 13 amino acids. Germline V gene data show CDR1 as MRHNA and CDR2 as SNTAGT. The CDR3 bases are TGTGCCAGCAGTGAAAAGGATAATTCACCCCTCCACTTT. Its translation: CASSEKDNSPLHF.

The chain combines TRBV29-1 with TRBJ2-3, with D possibly called TRBD1 or TRBD2 (5 bases each). Germline V CDR1 and CDR2: SQVTM, ANQGSEA. The CDR3 has 11 amino acids. V lost 7 bases, J lost 9 bases, and 14 bases lay in between. CDR3 in amino acids: CSAEGKGTQYF. In nucleotides, the CDR3 is TGCAGCGCAGAGGGAAAGGGGACGCAGTATTTT.

V and J are TRBV18 and TRBJ2-1, with TRBD2 matching over 13 bases. After removal of 5 bases from V and 8 bases from J, the junction contained 9 bases not matched to a gene. This CDR3 is built from 16 residues. Germline lookup yields CDR1 KGHSH and CDR2 LQKENI. CDR3 loop: CASSEPGLAGLDEQFF. The CDR3 DNA sequence: TGTGCCAGCTCAGAGCCGGGACTAGCGGGACTGGATGAGCAGTTCTTC.

The chain recombines TRBV19 with TRBJ1-4, with TRBD1 matching over 8 bases. CDR3 length equals 15 residues. Looked up from germline, CDR1 is LNHDA and CDR2 is SQIVND (reference sequence). V shed 4 bases and J 8 bases; nucleotides not matched to a gene: 9. The CDR3 DNA follows: TGTGCCAGTAGTACCCCCCGGACAGGGAGCGAAAAACTGTTTTTT. Translation gives CASSTPRTGSEKLFF.

This clone was counted a few times. This chain joins TRBV27 and TRBJ2-1; D tentatively fits TRBD1 or TRBD2 (6 bases each). Germline V CDR1 and CDR2: MNHEY, SMNVEV (reference sequence). This CDR3 comprises 16 residues. The V end lost 8 bases, the J end lost 2 bases, and 19 bases lay between the germline ends. The CDR3 region has the DNA TGTGCCAGCCAGCCGGAGGGGGGTCCGGCCTACAATGAGCAGTTCTTC. Translating gives CASQPEGGPAYNEQFF.

This clone was found a few times. This chain uses TRBV6-4 with TRBJ2-3; D not resolved. The ends were cut back, 4 bases at V and 0 bases at J, with 5 bases in the middle. There are 13 residues in the CDR3. Germline V lookup: CDR1 MRHNA, CDR2 SNTAGT. The DNA of the CDR3 is TGTGCCAGCAGTGTGGACAGCACAGATACGCAGTATTTT. Translating it yields CASSVDSTDTQYF.

This chain joins TRBV6-4 and TRBJ2-3; 7 nucleotides line up with TRBD2. Per germline, CDR1 MRHNA and CDR2 SNTAGT. V shed 0 bases and J 4 bases; nucleotides not matched to a gene: 7. CDR3 size: 16 residues. The CDR3 spells CASSDSASGTADTQYF. DNA of the CDR3: TGTGCCAGCAGTGACTCGGCTAGCGGAACGGCAGATACGCAGTATTTT.

J is TRBJ2-5 and V is TRBV4-2; 8 bases match TRBD1. The V segment lost 0 bases and the J segment 5 bases; nucleotides outside the gene matches: 5. Germline CDR1 LGHNA, CDR2 YNFKEQ. This CDR3 spans 15 amino acids. This chain's CDR3 is CASSQENRGRETQYF. Written as DNA, the CDR3 is TGTGCCAGCAGCCAAGAGAACAGGGGGAGGGAGACCCAGTACTTC.